These T cell receptor beta chains were read from a single sample in a study of regulatory T cells in long-lasting Graves disease. TCRdb re-called the multiplex PCR reads with MiXCR, one entry per CDR3 protein. The sample has 680,000 or so distinct CDR3 sequences, 16% seen once; the top ten hold 18%. The sample also formed part of further work on T cells in Graves' hyperthyroidism and ophthalmopathy.

The input for sequencing was peripheral blood mononuclear cells (PBMCs), taken at new diagnosis, from a patient treated with antithyroid drugs. The receptor set was obtained from a woman aged 25 to 45 with Graves disease. The CDR3 runs from the conserved cysteine through the conserved F or W. Clone size, where shown, is once, few, many, or a class for clones that have expanded.

clone_size v_call cdr3_aa
few TRBV5-1 CASSLKAGRGDIQYF
- TRBV20-1 CSGVAGGNTGELFF
- TRBV2 CASSQPRGLSGNTIYF
- TRBV3-1 CASSPNCPLSPCEQYF
- TRBV6-1 CASSEEVWTGYEQYF
many TRBV12-3/TRBV12-4 CASSTGVNKETQYF
many TRBV19 CASNDRGGQPQHF
many TRBV5-1 CASSSGALNTEAFF
- TRBV6-5 CASSFGSDMPERPLHF
- TRBV20-1 CSARQGTGPGDEQFF
- TRBV14 CASSQDRGKQFF
few TRBV20-1 CSASKADSYQPQHF
once TRBV7-9 CASTQTRDSSYNSPLHF
- TRBV30 CAWRAQGAGGYTF